These 30 T cell receptor beta chains were sequenced from one sample in a study of blood T cell repertoires in COVID-19. TCRdb keeps only in-frame clones here, not all; method: immunoSEQ multiplex PCR. The profile covers roughly 520,000 clones, with roughly 90% appearing a single time and 1.5% to 2% taken by the ten largest. Material for sequencing was PBMCs or T cells enriched from blood (not recorded which). Receptors were obtained from a middle-aged woman who had recovered from COVID-19.

The rearrangement joins TRBV5-1 to TRBJ1-4; 7 bases align to TRBD1. Germline V gives CDR1 SGHRS, CDR2 YFSETQ. V was clipped by 5 bases and J by 3 bases; unmatched bases: 13. This CDR3 has 17 amino acids. The CDR3 reads CASRGGTGVIPNEKLFF. The CDR3 nucleotides read TGCGCCAGCAGGGGAGGAACAGGGGTGATCCCTAATGAAAAACTGTTTTTT.

This chain joins TRBV4-1 and TRBJ2-2; D unresolved. V was pared by 0 bases and J by 4 bases, with 6 bases between. The CDR3 runs to 14 residues. The germline CDR1 and CDR2 sequences are MGHRA and YSYEKL. CDR3 nucleotide sequence: TGCGCCAGCAGCCAAGACAGGATCACCGGGGAGCTGTTTTTT. This sequence encodes CASSQDRITGELFF.

CDR3 in amino acids: CASTQGLGDGYTF. The CDR3 region has the DNA TGTGCCAGCACCCAGGGGTTGGGCGATGGCTACACCTTC. The V gene is TRBV27, the J gene TRBJ1-2; D perhaps matches TRBD1 (6 bases). V gave up 7 bases and J gave up 6 bases, with 15 bases separating them. Germline CDR1 MNHEY, CDR2 SMNVEV (reference sequence). CDR3 length: 13 residues.

The V and J genes are TRBV2 and TRBJ1-6; 8 bases fit TRBD1. The length of the CDR3 is 14 residues. Germline V gene data show CDR1 as SNHLY and CDR2 as FYNNEI. V was clipped by 7 bases and J by 10 bases; unmatched bases: 9. The CDR3 coding sequence is TGTGCCAGCAAGCCGGACAGGGTACTCTCACCCCTCCACTTT. Its protein is CASKPDRVLSPLHF.

The chain combines TRBV6-2 or TRBV6-3 with TRBJ2-3; no firm D call. The CDR3 contains 15 residues. The V gene's germline CDR1 is MNHEY and CDR2 SVGEGT. Trimming pared 2 bases from V and 5 bases from J, leaving 14 bases between. CDR3 region: CASSYRWAFQDTQYF. The CDR3, as DNA: TGTGCCAGCAGTTACCGGTGGGCATTCCAAGATACGCAGTATTTT.

This clone has a handful of counts. At one end, the junction sequence differs from germline, possibly due to a read error. The chain carries TRBV7-7 and TRBJ1-5, with no clear D. Germline V gene data show CDR1 as SSHAT and CDR2 as FNYEAQ (reference sequence). This CDR3 is built from 13 residues. The CDR3 DNA reads as TGTGCTAGCAGCCCGACGGAGAATCAGCCCCAGCATTTT. Protein: CASSPTENQPQHF.

This clone showed up just a few times. This chain links TRBV12-3 or TRBV12-4 with TRBJ1-5; possible D gene TRBD1, 6 bases. The CDR3 runs to 13 residues. V shed 6 bases and J shed 5 bases, with 11 bases lying between them. CDR3 loop: CASSGDTYQPQHF. The CDR3 bases are TGTGCCAGCAGCGGGGACACCTATCAGCCCCAGCATTTT.

The V gene is TRBV3-1 (or the pseudogene TRBV3-2), the J gene TRBJ1-3; D gene unclear. This CDR3 comprises 12 residues. Germline CDR1 LGHDT, CDR2 YNNKEL (reference sequence). With 4 bases removed from V and 2 bases from J, the gap between germline ends came to 3 bases. In DNA form, the CDR3 reads TGTGCCAGCAGCCCCGCTGGAAACACCATATATTTT. Its protein product is CASSPAGNTIYF.

The V and J genes are TRBV18 and TRBJ2-7, with 16 bases aligning to TRBD2. There are 15 residues in the CDR3. CDR1 is KGHSH, CDR2 LQKENI, per germline. Trimming took 6 bases from V and 7 from J; bases not matched to a gene: 6. The CDR3 DNA is TGTGCCAGCTCCCCGGGACTAGCGGGAGGGCAAGAGCAGTACTTC. Its translation is CASSPGLAGGQEQYF.

The J gene is TRBJ1-6, the V gene TRBV29-1, with 8 nucleotides matching TRBD1. The length of the CDR3 is 14 residues. Germline assignment: CDR1 SQVTM and CDR2 ANQGSEA. The V and J ends lost 5 bases and 7 bases, in that order; junction bases with no gene match: 7. The CDR3 loop reads CSVRTGHQNSPLHF. The CDR3 bases are TGCAGCGTTCGGACAGGGCATCAAAATTCACCCCTCCACTTT.

The rearrangement uses TRBV5-6 and TRBJ2-7; the match to TRBD1 covers 7 bases. After removal of 6 bases from V and 3 bases from J, the junction contained 9 bases not matched to a gene. Germline values: CDR1 SGHDT, CDR2 YYEEEE. The CDR3 runs 14 residues. The CDR3 spells CASMARGLYYEQYF. The DNA for the CDR3 is TGTGCCAGCATGGCGAGGGGGCTTTACTACGAGCAGTACTTC. The whole variable domain, filled in from reference TRBV5-6 and TRBJ2-7, reads DAGVTQSPTHLIKTRGQQVTLRCSPKSGHDTVSWYQQALGQGPQFIFQYYEEEERQRGNFPDRFSGHQFPNYSSELNVNALLLGDSALYLCASMARGLYYEQYFGPGTRLTVT.

The chain links TRBV30 to TRBJ1-2; 8 positions agree with TRBD1. The CDR3 extends over 15 amino acids. V lost 3 bases to trimming and J lost 4 bases; unmatched junction nucleotides: 10. Germline CDR1 is GTSNPN and CDR2 is SVGIG (reference sequence). The chain's CDR3 is CAWRGATGAAYGYTF. The DNA for the CDR3 is TGTGCCTGGAGGGGGGCGACAGGGGCAGCCTATGGCTACACCTTC.

This chain connects TRBV11-3 to TRBJ2-3; 14 bases align to TRBD2. The CDR3 consists of 17 residues. The germline V gene encodes CDR1 SGHNT and CDR2 YENEEA. V lost 5 bases to trimming and J lost 4 bases; unmatched junction nucleotides: 8. The CDR3 sequence: CASSGRLAGGRADTQYF. The DNA of the CDR3 is TGTGCCAGCAGCGGAAGACTAGCGGGAGGGAGGGCAGATACGCAGTATTTT.

The V call is TRBV7-2, the J call TRBJ2-5, with D possibly TRBD2 on 6 matching bases. The V gene's germline CDR1 is SGHTA and CDR2 FQGNSA. Deletions cut 4 bases from V and 5 bases from J, with 11 bases between. The CDR3 loop spans 13 amino acids. This CDR3 is CASSYPAGETQYF. CDR3 DNA sequence: TGTGCCAGCAGCTATCCGGCGGGGGAGACCCAGTACTTC.

V gene TRBV5-1 combines with J gene TRBJ1-2; D ambiguous. Per germline, CDR1 SGHRS and CDR2 YFSETQ. The ends were cut back, 4 bases at V and 6 bases at J, with 13 bases in the middle. CDR3 size: 13 residues. The CDR3 DNA reads TGCGCCAGCAGCGTAGTCGGGGAAAATGGCTACACCTTC. Translating it yields CASSVVGENGYTF.

The CDR3 loop reads CASSFTGGLVYSNQPQHF. Written as DNA, the CDR3 is TGTGCCAGCAGCTTTACAGGGGGCCTCGTCTATAGCAATCAGCCCCAGCATTTT. This chain links TRBV5-6 with TRBJ1-5; 9 bases are a match to TRBD1. V shed 2 bases and J 0 bases; nucleotides not matched to a gene: 9. Germline V CDR1 and CDR2: SGHDT, YYEEEE. There are 18 residues in the CDR3.

The chain is built from TRBV3-1 (or the pseudogene TRBV3-2) and TRBJ2-2; maybe TRBD1 (6 bases). The CDR3 has 15 residues. CDR1 and CDR2 from the germline V gene are LGHDT and YNNKEL (reference sequence). Trimming took off 5 bases at V and 6 bases at J, with 16 bases between the two ends. In DNA form, the CDR3 reads TGTGCCAGCAGCTACAGTACAGGGTCCGCCGGGGAGCTGTTTTTT. It yields the protein CASSYSTGSAGELFF.

In this sample, this clone turned up once. The rearrangement joins TRBV27 to TRBJ1-3, with TRBD1 matching 7 bases. Per the germline V gene, CDR1 is MNHEY and CDR2 is SMNVEV (reference sequence). The junction had 5 bases not matched to a gene; V was cut back by 4 bases and J by 2 bases. The CDR3 has 15 amino acids. The CDR3 loop reads CASSSQGFPGNTIYF. The CDR3 nucleotides read TGTGCCAGCAGTTCACAGGGGTTTCCTGGAAACACCATATATTTT.

This sequence joins TRBV4-3 and TRBJ2-7; TRBD1 agrees at 9 bases. Germline V CDR1 and CDR2: LGHNA, YSLEER. CDR3 length: 16 residues. With V trimmed by 5 bases and J by 4 bases, 12 bases remained unmatched. CDR3 loop: CASSGGGTGSFYEQYF. The CDR3 nucleotides read TGCGCCAGCAGCGGAGGCGGGACAGGGAGTTTTTACGAGCAGTACTTC.

The genes are TRBV30 and TRBJ1-1; perhaps TRBD1 as D (6 bases). This CDR3 contains 11 residues. Looked up from germline, CDR1 is GTSNPN and CDR2 is SVGIG (reference sequence). Trimming cost V 0 bases and J 10 bases, with 9 bases left between them. Written as DNA, the CDR3 is TGTGCCTGGAGTGTACTAGGGGGAGCTTTCTTT. Its protein product is CAWSVLGGAFF.

This clone was seen just once. The V and J genes are TRBV12-5 and TRBJ1-1, with TRBD1 matching over 7 bases. Germline CDR1 is LGHNT and CDR2 is FRNRAP. Unmatched junction bases numbered 8, after V lost 6 bases and J lost 4 bases. The CDR3 is 14 residues long. The CDR3 DNA follows: TGTGCTAGTGGCCCTGGACAGGAGGGCACTGAAGCTTTCTTT. Its translation: CASGPGQEGTEAFF.

J is TRBJ2-6 and V is TRBV6-5, with 8 positions matching TRBD1. Germline assignment: CDR1 MNHEY and CDR2 SVGAGI. The CDR3 runs 15 residues. The V and J ends lost 7 bases and 3 bases, in that order; junction bases with no gene match: 5. CDR3 nucleotides: TGTGCCAGCACTTCAGGGGGCGTTGGGGCCAACGTCCTGACTTTC. This gives the protein CASTSGGVGANVLTF.

The chain couples TRBV6-5 to TRBJ1-1; tentative D call: TRBD1 (6 bases). Germline assignment: CDR1 MNHEY and CDR2 SVGAGI. V shed 7 bases and J shed 6 bases, with 15 bases lying between them. The CDR3 totals 13 residues. The CDR3 protein is CASKLQGEAEAFF. CDR3 coding DNA: TGTGCCAGCAAACTACAGGGAGAGGCTGAAGCTTTCTTT.

The rearrangement joins TRBV5-1 to TRBJ2-7; D is perhaps TRBD1 (7 bases). The V and J ends lost 4 bases and 3 bases respectively, with 17 bases between them. Germline-derived CDR1 and CDR2 are SGHRS and YFSETQ. This CDR3 contains 15 residues. CDR3 sequence: CASSPGDSRYYEQYF. The CDR3 DNA reads TGCGCCAGCAGCCCGGGGGACAGTAGGTACTACGAGCAGTACTTC.

The rearrangement links TRBV11-2 to TRBJ1-3; perhaps TRBD1 as D (6 bases). CDR3 length: 16 residues. CDR1 SGHAT and CDR2 FQNNGV come from the germline V gene. Trimming removed 4 bases from V and 7 bases from J, with 20 bases in between. The CDR3 loop is CASSSFWGGEGNTIYF. DNA of the CDR3: TGTGCCAGCAGCTCCTTCTGGGGGGGCGAGGGGAACACCATATATTTT.

The chain employs TRBV19 and TRBJ1-2, with D unresolved. Germline-derived CDR1 and CDR2 are LNHDA and SQIVND (reference sequence). V was pared by 5 bases and J by 7 bases, with 14 bases between. The CDR3 runs to 13 residues. The CDR3 protein is CASSAAWEGGYTF. The CDR3 DNA reads TGTGCCAGTAGTGCCGCGTGGGAGGGTGGCTACACCTTC.

V usage is TRBV2 and J usage is TRBJ1-2; 7 bases map to TRBD1. Germline V gene data show CDR1 as SNHLY and CDR2 as FYNNEI. Germline trimming cut 4 bases from V and 4 bases from J; bases unmatched to any gene: 9. This CDR3 spans 15 amino acids. The CDR3 is CASSGPTGATYGYTF. The CDR3 DNA sequence: TGTGCCAGCAGTGGACCAACAGGGGCGACCTATGGCTACACCTTC. The full variable domain, completed using reference TRBV2 and TRBJ1-2, is EPEVTQTPSHQVTQMGQEVILRCVPISNHLYFYWYRQILGQKVEFLVSFYNNEISEKSEIFDDQFSVERPDGSNFTLKIRSTKLEDSAMYFCASSGPTGATYGYTFGSGTRLTVV.

The rearrangement joins TRBV11-2 to TRBJ1-4; 8 bases align to TRBD1. There are 14 residues in the CDR3. After removal of 4 bases from V and 8 bases from J, the junction contained 6 bases not matched to a gene. Germline CDR1 reads SGHAT; CDR2 reads FQNNGV. The CDR3 DNA follows: TGTGCCAGCAGCTATGGACAGGGAGGGGAAAAACTGTTTTTT. This translates into CASSYGQGGEKLFF. Using reference TRBV11-2 and TRBJ1-4 for the parts outside the CDR3, the full variable domain is EAGVAQSPRYKIIEKRQSVAFWCNPISGHATLYWYQQILGQGPKLLIQFQNNGVVDDSQLPKDRFSAERLKGVDSTLKIQPAKLEDSAVYLCASSYGQGGEKLFFGSGTQLSVL.

The chain carries TRBV30 and TRBJ1-4; D call uncertain. This CDR3 region has 13 residues. Per the germline V gene, CDR1 is GTSNPN and CDR2 is SVGIG (reference sequence). Trimming took off 3 bases at V and 8 bases at J, with 13 bases between the two ends. CDR3 in amino acids: CAWSPLLGEKLFF. DNA of the CDR3: TGTGCCTGGAGCCCCCTTCTCGGGGAAAAACTGTTTTTT.

The genes are TRBV7-2 and TRBJ2-1, with TRBD1 matching 7 bases. This CDR3 is built from 14 residues. V trimming: 4 bases; J trimming: 3 bases; junction bases outside the gene matches: 3. CDR1 SGHTA and CDR2 FQGNSA come from the germline V gene. CDR3 amino acids: CASSSGQNYNEQFF. Written as DNA, the CDR3 is TGTGCCAGCAGCTCGGGACAGAACTACAATGAGCAGTTCTTC.